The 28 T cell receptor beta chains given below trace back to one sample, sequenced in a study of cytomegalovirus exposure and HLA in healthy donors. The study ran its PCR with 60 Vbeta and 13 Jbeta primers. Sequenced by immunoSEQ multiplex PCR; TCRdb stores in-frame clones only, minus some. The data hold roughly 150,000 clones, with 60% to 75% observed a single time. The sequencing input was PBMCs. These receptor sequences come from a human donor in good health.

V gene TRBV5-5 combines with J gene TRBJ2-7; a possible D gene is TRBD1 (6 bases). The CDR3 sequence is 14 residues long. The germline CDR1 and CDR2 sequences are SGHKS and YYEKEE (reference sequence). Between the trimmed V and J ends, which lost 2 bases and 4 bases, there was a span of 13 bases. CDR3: CASSFRQAWYEQYF. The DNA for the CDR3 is TGTGCCAGCAGCTTCCGACAGGCCTGGTACGAGCAGTACTTC.

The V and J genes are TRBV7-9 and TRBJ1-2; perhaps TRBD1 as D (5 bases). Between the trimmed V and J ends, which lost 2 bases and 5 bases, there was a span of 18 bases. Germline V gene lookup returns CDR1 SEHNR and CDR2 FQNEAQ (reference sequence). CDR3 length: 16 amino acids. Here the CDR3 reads CASSLSVGAGGYGYTF. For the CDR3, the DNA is TGTGCCAGCAGCTTATCAGTTGGGGCCGGGGGGTATGGCTACACCTTC.

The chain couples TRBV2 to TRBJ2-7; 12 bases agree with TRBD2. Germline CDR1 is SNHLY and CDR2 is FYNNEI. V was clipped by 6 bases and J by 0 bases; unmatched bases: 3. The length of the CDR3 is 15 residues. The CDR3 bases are TGTGCCAGCAGGGAGACTAGCGGGAGCTCCTACGAGCAGTACTTC. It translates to CASRETSGSSYEQYF.

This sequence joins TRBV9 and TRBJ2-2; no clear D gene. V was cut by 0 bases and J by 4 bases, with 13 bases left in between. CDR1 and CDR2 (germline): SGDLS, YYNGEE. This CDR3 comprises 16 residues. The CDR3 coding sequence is TGTGCCAGCAGCGTAGCGCAAGGAGAACCCACCGGGGAGCTGTTTTTT. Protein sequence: CASSVAQGEPTGELFF.

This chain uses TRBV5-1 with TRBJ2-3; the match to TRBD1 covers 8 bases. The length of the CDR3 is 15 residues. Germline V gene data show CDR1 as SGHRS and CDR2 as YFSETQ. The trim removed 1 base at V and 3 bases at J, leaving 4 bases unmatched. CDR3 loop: CASSLYTGGTDTQYF. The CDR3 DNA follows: TGCGCCAGCAGCTTGTATACAGGGGGGACAGATACGCAGTATTTT. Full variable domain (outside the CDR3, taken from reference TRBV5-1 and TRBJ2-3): KAGVTQTPRYLIKTRGQQVTLSCSPISGHRSVSWYQQTPGQGLQFLFEYFSETQRNKGNFPGRFSGRQFSNSRSEMNVSTLELGDSALYLCASSLYTGGTDTQYFGPGTRLTVL.

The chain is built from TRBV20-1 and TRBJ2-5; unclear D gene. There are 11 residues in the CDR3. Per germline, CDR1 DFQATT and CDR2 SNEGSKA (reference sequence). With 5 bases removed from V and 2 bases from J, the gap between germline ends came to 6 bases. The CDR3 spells CSASLQETQYF. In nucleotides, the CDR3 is TGCAGTGCTTCCCTTCAAGAGACCCAGTACTTC.

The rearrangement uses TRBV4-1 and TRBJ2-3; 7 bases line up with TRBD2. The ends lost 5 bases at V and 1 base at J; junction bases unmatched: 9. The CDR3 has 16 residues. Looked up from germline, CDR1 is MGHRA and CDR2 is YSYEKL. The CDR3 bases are TGCGCCAGCAGCAACCCTATAGCGGGCCGCACAGATACGCAGTATTTT. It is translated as CASSNPIAGRTDTQYF.

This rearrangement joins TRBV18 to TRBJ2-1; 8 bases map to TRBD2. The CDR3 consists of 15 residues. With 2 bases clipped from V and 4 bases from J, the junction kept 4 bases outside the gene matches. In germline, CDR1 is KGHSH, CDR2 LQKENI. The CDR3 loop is CASSPSASGYNEQFF. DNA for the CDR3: TGTGCCAGCTCACCATCGGCTAGCGGGTACAATGAGCAGTTCTTC.

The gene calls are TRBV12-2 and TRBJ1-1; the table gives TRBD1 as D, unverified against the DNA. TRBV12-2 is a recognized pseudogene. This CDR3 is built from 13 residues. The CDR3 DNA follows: TGTGCAAGTCGCTTAGCCATGAACACTGAAGCTTTCTTT. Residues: CASRLAMNTEAFF.

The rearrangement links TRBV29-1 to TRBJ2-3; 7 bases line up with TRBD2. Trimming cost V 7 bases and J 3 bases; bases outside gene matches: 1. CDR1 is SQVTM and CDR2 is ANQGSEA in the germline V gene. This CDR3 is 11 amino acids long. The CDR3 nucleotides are TGCAGCGGGCGGGGGACAGATACGCAGTATTTT. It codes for CSGRGTDTQYF.

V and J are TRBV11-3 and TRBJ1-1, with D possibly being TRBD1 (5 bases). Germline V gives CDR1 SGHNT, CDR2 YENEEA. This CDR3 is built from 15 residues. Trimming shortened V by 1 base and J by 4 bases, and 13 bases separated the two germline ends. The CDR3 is CASSLVGALGTEAFF. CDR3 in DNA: TGTGCCAGCAGCTTAGTAGGGGCGCTCGGCACTGAAGCTTTCTTT. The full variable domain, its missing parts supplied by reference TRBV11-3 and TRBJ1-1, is EAGVVQSPRYKIIEKKQPVAFWCNPISGHNTLYWYLQNLGQGPELLIRYENEEAVDDSQLPKDRFSAERLKGVDSTLKIQPAELGDSAVYLCASSLVGALGTEAFFGQGTRLTVV.

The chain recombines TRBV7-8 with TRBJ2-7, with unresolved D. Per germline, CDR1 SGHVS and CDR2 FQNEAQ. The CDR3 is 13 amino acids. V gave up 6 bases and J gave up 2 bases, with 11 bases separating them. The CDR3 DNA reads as TGTGCCAGCAGTTTCTCCACGGCCTACGAGCAGTACTTC. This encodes CASSFSTAYEQYF.

CDR3 DNA: TGTGCCAGCAGTTACGGAAGGACAGGACGCACCGGGGAGCTGTTTTTT. It codes for CASSYGRTGRTGELFF. V gene TRBV6-5 combines with J gene TRBJ2-2; 7 bases match TRBD1. V lost 2 bases to trimming and J lost 4 bases; unmatched junction nucleotides: 7. CDR1 is MNHEY and CDR2 is SVGAGI in the germline V gene. The CDR3 loop spans 16 amino acids.

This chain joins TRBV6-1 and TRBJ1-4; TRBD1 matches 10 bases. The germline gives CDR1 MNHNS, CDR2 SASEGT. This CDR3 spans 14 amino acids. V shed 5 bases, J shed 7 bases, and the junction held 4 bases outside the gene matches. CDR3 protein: CASSRTGGTEKLFF. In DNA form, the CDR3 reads TGTGCCAGCAGTAGGACAGGGGGGACTGAAAAACTGTTTTTT.

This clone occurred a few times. In nucleotides, the CDR3 is TGTGCCACCAGCAGAGGAAGGGACAGAGGCTATGGCTACACCTTC. It encodes CATSRGRDRGYGYTF. The chain is built from TRBV15 and TRBJ1-2; 7 bases align to TRBD1. V gave up 1 base and J gave up 4 bases; unmatched junction bases: 6. The CDR3 loop spans 15 amino acids. Germline V lookup: CDR1 LNHNV, CDR2 YYDKDF (reference sequence).

CDR3 amino acids: CASTHRAQRSTDTQYF. The CDR3 coding sequence is TGTGCCAGCACCCACAGGGCACAGCGGAGCACAGATACGCAGTATTTT. The rearrangement joins TRBV7-9 to TRBJ2-3, with a weak D call TRBD1 (6 bases). This CDR3 spans 16 amino acids. V shed 7 bases and J shed 0 bases, with 17 bases lying between them. Germline V gene lookup returns CDR1 SEHNR and CDR2 FQNEAQ (reference sequence).

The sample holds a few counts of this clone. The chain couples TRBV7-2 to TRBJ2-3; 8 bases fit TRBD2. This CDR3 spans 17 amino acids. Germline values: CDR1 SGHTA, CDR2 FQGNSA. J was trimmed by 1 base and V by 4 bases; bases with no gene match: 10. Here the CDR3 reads CASSSMGLVEGTDTQYF. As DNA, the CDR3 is TGTGCCAGCAGCTCTATGGGACTAGTTGAAGGCACAGATACGCAGTATTTT.

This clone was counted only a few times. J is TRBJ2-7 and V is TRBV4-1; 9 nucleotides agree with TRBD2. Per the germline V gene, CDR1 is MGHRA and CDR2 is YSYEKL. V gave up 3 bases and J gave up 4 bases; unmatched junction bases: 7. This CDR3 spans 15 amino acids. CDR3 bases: TGCGCCAGCAGCCAGCCGACTAGCGGTCCGTACGAGCAGTACTTC. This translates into CASSQPTSGPYEQYF.

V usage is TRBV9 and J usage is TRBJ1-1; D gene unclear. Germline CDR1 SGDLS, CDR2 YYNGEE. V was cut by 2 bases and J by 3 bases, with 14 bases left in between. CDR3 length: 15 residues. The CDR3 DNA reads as TGTGCCAGCAGCGTGACTTTTGACTCCTACACTGAAGCTTTCTTT. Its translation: CASSVTFDSYTEAFF.

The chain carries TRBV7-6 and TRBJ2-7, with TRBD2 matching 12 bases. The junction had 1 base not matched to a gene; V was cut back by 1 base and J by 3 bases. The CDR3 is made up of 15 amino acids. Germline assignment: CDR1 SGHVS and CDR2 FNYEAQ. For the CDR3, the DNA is TGTGCCAGCAGCTTAGGGACTAGCGGGATCTACGAGCAGTACTTC. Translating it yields CASSLGTSGIYEQYF.

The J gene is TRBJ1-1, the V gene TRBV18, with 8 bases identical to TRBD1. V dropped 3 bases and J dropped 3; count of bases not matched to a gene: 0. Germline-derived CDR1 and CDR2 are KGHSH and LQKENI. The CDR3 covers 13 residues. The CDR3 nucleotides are TGTGCCAGCTCACCGGGACAGGACACTGAAGCTTTCTTT. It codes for CASSPGQDTEAFF.

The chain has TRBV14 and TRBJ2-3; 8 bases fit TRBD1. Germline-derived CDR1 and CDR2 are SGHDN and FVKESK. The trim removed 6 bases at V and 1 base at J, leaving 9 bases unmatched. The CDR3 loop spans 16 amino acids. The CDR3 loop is CASSNDRGWGTDTQYF. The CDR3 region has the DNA TGTGCCAGCAGTAATGACAGGGGATGGGGCACAGATACGCAGTATTTT.

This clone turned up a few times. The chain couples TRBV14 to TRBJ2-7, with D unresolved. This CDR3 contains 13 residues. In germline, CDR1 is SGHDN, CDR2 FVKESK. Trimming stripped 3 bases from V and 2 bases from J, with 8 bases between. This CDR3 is CASSHGGTYEQYF. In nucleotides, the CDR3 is TGTGCCAGCAGCCACGGCGGCACCTACGAGCAGTACTTC.

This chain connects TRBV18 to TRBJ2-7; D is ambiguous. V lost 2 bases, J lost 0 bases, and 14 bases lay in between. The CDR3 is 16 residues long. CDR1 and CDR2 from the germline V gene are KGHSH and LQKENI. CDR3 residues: CASSPAQIVDSYEQYF. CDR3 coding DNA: TGTGCCAGCTCACCAGCACAGATAGTTGACTCCTACGAGCAGTACTTC.

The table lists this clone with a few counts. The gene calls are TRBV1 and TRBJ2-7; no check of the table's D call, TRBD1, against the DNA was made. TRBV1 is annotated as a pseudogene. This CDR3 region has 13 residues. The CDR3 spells CTSRMGSSYEQYF. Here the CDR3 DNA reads TGCACCAGCCGTATGGGCAGCTCCTACGAGCAGTACTTC.

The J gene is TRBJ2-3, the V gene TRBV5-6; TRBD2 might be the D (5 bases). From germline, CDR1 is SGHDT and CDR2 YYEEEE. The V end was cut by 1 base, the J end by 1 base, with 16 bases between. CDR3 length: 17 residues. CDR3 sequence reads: CASSLFGPGGGTDTQYF. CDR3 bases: TGTGCCAGCAGCTTGTTCGGCCCCGGAGGTGGCACAGATACGCAGTATTTT.

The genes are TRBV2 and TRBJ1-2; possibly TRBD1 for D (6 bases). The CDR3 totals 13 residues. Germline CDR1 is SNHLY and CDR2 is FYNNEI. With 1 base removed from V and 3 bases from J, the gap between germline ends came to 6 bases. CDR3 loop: CASSEEGDYGYTF. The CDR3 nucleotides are TGTGCCAGCAGTGAAGAGGGGGACTATGGCTACACCTTC.

As DNA, the CDR3 is TGTGCCAGCTCACCGGGACTAGCGTCCGGGGAGCTGTTTTTT. It yields the protein CASSPGLASGELFF. The V gene is TRBV18, the J gene TRBJ2-2; 10 positions agree with TRBD2. V shed 3 bases, J shed 6 bases, and the junction held 1 base outside the gene matches. CDR3 length: 14 amino acids. Germline CDR1 KGHSH, CDR2 LQKENI.